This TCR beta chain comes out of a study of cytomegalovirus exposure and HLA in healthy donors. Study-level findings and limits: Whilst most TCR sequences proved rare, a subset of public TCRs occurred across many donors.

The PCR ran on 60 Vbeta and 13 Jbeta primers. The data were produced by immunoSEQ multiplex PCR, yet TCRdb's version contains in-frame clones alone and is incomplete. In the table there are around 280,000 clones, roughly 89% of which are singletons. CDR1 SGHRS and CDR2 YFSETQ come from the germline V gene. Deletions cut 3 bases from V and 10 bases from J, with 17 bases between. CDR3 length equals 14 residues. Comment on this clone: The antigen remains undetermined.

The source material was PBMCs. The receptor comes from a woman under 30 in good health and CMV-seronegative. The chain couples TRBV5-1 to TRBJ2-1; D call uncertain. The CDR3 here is CASSYEALDGEQFF. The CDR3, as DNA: TGCGCCAGCAGCTATGAGGCATTAGATGGGGAGCAGTTCTTC.